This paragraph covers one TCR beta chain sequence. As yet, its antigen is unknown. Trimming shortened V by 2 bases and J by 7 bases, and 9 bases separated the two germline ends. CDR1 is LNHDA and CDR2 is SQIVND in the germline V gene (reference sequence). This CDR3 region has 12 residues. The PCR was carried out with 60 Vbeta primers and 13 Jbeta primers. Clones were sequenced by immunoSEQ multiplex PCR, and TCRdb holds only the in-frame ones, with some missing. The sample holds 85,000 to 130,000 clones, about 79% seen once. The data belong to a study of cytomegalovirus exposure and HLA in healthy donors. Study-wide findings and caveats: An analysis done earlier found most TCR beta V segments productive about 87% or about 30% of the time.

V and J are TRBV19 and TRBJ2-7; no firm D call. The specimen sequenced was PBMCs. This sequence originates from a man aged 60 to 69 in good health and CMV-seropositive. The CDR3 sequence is CASSITPGEQYF. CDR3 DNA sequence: TGTGCCAGTAGTATAACCCCCGGGGAGCAGTACTTC.